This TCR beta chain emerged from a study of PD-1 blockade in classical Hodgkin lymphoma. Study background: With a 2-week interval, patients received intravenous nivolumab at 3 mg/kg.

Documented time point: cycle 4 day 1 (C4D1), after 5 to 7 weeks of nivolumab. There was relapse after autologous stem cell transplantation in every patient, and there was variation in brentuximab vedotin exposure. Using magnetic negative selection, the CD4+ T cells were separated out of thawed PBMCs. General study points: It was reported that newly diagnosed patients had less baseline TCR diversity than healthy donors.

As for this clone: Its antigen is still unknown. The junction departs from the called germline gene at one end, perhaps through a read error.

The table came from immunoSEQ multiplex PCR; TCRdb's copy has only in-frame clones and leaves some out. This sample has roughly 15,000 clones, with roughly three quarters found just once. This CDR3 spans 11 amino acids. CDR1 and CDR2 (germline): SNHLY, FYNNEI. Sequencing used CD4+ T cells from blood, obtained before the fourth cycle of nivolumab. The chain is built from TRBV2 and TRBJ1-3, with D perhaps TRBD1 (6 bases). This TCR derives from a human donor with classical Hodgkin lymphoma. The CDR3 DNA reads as TGTGCCAGCAGTGACCCCCGACAGGTCCTTTTT. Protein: CASSDPRQVLF.